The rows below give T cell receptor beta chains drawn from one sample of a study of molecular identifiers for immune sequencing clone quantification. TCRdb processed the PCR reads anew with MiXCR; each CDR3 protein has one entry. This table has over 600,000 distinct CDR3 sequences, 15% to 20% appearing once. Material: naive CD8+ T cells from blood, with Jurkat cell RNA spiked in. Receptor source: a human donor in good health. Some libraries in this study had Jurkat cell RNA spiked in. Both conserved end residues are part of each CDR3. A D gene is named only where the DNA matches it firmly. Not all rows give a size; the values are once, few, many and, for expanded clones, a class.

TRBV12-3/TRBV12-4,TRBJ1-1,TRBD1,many,TGTGCCAGCAGTTTGGGAATCTACAGGGGGTCAGCTTTCTTT,CASSLGIYRGSAFF
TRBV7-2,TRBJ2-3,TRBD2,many,TGTGCCAGCAGCTTAGATGCGGGGGGTAATGAAGATACGCAGTATTTT,CASSLDAGGNEDTQYF
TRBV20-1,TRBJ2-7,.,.,TGCAGTGCTAGAGATTTTGAGACCTACGAGCAGTACTTC,CSARDFETYEQYF
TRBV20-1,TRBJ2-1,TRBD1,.,TGCAGTGCTAGAGATCTTAGAGAGGGGGCTTACAATGAGCAGTTCTTC,CSARDLREGAYNEQFF
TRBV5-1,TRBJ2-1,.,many,TGCGCCAGCAGCTTGGGTCGGACAAGCTCCTACAATGAGCAGTTCTTC,CASSLGRTSSYNEQFF
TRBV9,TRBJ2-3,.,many,TGTGCCAGCAGCGTAGACAAGTACACAGATACGCAGTATTTT,CASSVDKYTDTQYF
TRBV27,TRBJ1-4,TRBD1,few,TGTGCCAGCAGCCCCACCGGGACAGGAGGTGAAAAACTGTTTTTT,CASSPTGTGGEKLFF
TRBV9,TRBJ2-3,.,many,TGTGCCAGCAGCGTAGCATCGGGGAGTAGCACAGATACGCAGTATTTT,CASSVASGSSTDTQYF
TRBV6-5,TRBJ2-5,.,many,TGTGCCAGCAGTGCTTCAGGGGGGTATGAGACCCAGTACTTC,CASSASGGYETQYF
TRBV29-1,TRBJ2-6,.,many,TGCAGCGTGACGACAGTCGCCCGCTCTGGGGCCAACGTCCTGACTTTC,CSVTTVARSGANVLTF
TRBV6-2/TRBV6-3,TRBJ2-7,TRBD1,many,TGTGCCAGCAGGACAACACAGGGGCCGCAGTACTTC,CASRTTQGPQYF